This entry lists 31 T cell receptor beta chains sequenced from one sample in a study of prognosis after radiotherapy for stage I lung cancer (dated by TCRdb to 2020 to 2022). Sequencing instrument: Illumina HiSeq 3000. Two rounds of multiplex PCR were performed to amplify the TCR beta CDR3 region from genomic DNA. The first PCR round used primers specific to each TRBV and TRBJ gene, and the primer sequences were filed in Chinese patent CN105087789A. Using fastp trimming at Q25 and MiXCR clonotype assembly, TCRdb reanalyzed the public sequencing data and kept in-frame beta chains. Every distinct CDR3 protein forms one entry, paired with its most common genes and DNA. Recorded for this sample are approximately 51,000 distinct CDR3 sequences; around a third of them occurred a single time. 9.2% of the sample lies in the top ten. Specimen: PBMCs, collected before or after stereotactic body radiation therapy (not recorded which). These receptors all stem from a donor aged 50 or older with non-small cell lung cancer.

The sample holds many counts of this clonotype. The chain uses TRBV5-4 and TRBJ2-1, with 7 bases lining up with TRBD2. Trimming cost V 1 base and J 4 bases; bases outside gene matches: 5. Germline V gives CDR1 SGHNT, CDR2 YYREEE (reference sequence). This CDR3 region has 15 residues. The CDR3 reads CASSLSSGIYNEQFF. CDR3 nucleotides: TGTGCCAGCAGCTTGTCGAGCGGGATTTACAATGAGCAGTTCTTC.

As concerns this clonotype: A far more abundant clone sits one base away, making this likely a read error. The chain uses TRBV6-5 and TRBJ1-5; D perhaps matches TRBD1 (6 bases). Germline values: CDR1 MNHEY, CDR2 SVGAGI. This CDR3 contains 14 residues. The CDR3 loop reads CASSRDTGYQTQHF. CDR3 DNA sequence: TGTGCCAGCAGTCGGGACACGGGTTATCAGACCCAGCATTTT.

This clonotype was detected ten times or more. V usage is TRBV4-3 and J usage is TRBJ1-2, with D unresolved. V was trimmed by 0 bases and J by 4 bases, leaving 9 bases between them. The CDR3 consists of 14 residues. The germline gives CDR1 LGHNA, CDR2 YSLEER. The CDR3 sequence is CASSQEVATYGYTF. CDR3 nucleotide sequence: TGCGCCAGCAGCCAAGAAGTGGCAACCTATGGCTACACCTTC.

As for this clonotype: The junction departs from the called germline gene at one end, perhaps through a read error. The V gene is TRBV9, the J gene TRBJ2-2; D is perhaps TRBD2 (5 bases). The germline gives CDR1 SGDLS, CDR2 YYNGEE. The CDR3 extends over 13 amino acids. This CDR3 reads CASRATPIGELFF. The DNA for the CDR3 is TGTGCCAGCAGAGCAACCCCTATCGGGGAGCTGTTCTTT. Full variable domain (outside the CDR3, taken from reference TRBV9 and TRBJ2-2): DSGVTQTPKHLITATGQRVTLRCSPRSGDLSVYWYQQSLDQGLQFLIQYYNGEERAKGNILERFSAQQFPDLHSELNLSSLELGDSALYFCASRATPIGELFFGEGSRLTVL.

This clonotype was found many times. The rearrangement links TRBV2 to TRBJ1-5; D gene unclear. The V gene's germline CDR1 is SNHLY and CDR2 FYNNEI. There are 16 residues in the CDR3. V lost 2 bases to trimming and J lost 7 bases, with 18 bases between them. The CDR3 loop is CASSERDGPLIQPQHF. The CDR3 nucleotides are TGTGCCAGCAGTGAAAGAGACGGCCCACTCATACAGCCCCAGCATTTT.

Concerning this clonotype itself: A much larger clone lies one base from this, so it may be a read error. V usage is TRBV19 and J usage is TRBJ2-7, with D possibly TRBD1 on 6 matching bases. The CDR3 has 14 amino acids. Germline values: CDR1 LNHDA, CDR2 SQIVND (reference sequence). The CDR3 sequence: CAISVRLGGYEQYF. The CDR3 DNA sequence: TGTGCCATTAGTGTCCGGTTAGGGGGCTACGAGCAGTACTTC. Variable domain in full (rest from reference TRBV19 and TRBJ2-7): DGGITQSPKYLFRKEGQNVTLSCEQNLNHDAMYWYRQDPGQGLRLIYYSQIVNDFQKGDIAEGYSVSREKKESFPLTVTSAQKNPTAFYLCAISVRLGGYEQYFGPGTRLTVT.

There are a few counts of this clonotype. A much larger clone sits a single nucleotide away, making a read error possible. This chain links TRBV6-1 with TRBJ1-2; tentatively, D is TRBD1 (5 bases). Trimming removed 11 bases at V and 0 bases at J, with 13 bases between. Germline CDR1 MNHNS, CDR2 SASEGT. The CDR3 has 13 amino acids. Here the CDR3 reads CACLDSSNYGYTF. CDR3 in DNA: TGTGCCTGCCTTGACAGTTCTAACTATGGCTACACCTTC.

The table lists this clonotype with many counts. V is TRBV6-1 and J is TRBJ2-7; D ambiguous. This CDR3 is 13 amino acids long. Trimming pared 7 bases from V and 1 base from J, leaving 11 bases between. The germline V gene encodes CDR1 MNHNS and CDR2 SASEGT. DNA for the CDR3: TGTGCCAGCACCGACTCCTTATCCTACGAGCAGTACTTC. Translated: CASTDSLSYEQYF.

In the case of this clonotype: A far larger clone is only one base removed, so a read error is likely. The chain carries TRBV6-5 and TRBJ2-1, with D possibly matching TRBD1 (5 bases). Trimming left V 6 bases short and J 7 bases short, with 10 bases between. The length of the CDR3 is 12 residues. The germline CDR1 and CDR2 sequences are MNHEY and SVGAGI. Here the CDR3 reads CASRGEWNEQFF. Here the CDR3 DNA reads TGTGCCAGCAGAGGGGAATGGAATGAGCAGTTCTTC.

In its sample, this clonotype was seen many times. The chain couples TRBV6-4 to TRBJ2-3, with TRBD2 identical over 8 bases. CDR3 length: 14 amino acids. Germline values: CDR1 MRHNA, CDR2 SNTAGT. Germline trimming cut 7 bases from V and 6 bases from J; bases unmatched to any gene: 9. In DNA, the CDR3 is TGTGCCAGCACCGGGAGGGCCTTAGGTGATACGCAGTATTTT. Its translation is CASTGRALGDTQYF.

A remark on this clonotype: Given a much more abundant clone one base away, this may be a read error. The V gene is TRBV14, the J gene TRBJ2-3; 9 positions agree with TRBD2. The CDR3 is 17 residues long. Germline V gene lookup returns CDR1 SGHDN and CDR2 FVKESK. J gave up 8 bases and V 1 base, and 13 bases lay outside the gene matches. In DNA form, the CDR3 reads TGTGCCAGCAGCCAAGGGTGGACTAGCGTGAGGCCCAGTACGCAGTATTTT. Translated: CASSQGWTSVRPSTQYF. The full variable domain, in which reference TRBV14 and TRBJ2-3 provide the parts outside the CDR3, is EAGVTQFPSHSVIEKGQTVTLRCDPISGHDNLYWYRRVMGKEIKFLLHFVKESKQDESGMPNNRFLAERTGGTYSTLKVQPAELEDSGVYFCASSQGWTSVRPSTQYFGPGTRLTVL.

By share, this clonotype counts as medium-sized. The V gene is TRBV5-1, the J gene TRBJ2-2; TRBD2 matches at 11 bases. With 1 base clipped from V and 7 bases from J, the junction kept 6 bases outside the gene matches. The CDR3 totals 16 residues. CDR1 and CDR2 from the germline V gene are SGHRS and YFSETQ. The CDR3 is CASSLTSGSVVGELFF. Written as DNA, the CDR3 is TGCGCCAGCAGCTTGACTAGCGGGAGTGTGGTCGGGGAGCTGTTTTTT.

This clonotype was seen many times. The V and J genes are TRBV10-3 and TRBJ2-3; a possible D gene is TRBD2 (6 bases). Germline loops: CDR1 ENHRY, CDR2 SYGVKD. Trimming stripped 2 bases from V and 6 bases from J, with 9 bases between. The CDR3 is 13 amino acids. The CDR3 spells CAISETGGDTQYF. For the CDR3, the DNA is TGTGCCATCAGTGAGACTGGAGGGGATACGCAGTATTTT.

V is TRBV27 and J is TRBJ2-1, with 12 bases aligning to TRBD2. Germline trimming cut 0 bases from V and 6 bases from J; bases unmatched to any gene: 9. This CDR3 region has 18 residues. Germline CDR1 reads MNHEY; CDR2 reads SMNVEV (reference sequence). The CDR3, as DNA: TGTGCCAGCAGTTTATCTCTCGGGACTAGCGGGCTGATCAATGAGCAGTTCTTC. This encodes CASSLSLGTSGLINEQFF.

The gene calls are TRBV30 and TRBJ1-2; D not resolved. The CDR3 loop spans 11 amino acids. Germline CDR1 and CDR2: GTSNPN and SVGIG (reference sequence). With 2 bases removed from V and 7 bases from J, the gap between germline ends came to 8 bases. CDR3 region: CAWSSGSGYTF. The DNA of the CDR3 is TGTGCCTGGAGTTCGGGGTCTGGCTACACCTTC.

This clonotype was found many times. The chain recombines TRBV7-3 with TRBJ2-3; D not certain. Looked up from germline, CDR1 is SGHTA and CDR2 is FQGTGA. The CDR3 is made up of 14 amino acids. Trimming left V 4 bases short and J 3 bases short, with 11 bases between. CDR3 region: CASSSQPGTDTQYF. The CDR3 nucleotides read TGTGCCAGCAGCTCCCAACCAGGAACAGATACGCAGTATTTT.

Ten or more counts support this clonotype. The CDR3 DNA reads TGTGCCAGCAGCCCGAATTCAAGGGACCCTCGGCGGGGTGAAGCTTTCTTT. Translating it yields CASSPNSRDPRRGEAFF. V usage is TRBV7-9 and J usage is TRBJ1-1; tentatively, D is TRBD1 (5 bases). CDR1 and CDR2 from the germline V gene are SEHNR and FQNEAQ (reference sequence). Trimming shortened V by 5 bases and J by 7 bases, and 26 bases separated the two germline ends. The CDR3 length is 17 residues.

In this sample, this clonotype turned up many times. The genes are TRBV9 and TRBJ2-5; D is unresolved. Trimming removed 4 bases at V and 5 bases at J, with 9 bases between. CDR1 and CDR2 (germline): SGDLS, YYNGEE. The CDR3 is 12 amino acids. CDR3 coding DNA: TGTGCCAGCAGCCCTGACTGGGAGACCCAGTACTTC. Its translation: CASSPDWETQYF.

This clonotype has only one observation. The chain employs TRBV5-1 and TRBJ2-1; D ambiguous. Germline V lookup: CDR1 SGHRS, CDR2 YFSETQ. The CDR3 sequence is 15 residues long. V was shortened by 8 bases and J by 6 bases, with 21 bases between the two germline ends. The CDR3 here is CARSPRRWASNEQFF. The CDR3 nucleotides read TGCGCCAGAAGCCCTCGGAGATGGGCCAGCAATGAGCAGTTCTTC. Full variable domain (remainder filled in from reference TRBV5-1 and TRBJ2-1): KAGVTQTPRYLIKTRGQQVTLSCSPISGHRSVSWYQQTPGQGLQFLFEYFSETQRNKGNFPGRFSGRQFSNSRSEMNVSTLELGDSALYLCARSPRRWASNEQFFGPGTRLTVL.

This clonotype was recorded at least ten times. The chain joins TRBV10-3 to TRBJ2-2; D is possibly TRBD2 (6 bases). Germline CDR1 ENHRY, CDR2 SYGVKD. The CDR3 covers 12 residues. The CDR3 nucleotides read TGTGCAACCGGGACTGGCACCGGGGAGCTGTTTTTT. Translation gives CATGTGTGELFF.

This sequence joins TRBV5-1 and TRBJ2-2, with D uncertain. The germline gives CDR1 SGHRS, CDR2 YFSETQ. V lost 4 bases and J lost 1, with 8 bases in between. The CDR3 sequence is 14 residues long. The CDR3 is CASSQSENTGELFF. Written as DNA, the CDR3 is TGCGCCAGCAGCCAAAGCGAGAACACCGGGGAGCTGTTTTTT.

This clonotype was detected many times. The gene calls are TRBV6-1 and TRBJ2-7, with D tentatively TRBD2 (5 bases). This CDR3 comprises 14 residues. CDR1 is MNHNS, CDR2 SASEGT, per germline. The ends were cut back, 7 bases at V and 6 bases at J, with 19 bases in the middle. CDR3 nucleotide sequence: TGTGCCAGCATCCAGCGGCCGGGATATGGCGAGCAGTACTTC. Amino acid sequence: CASIQRPGYGEQYF.

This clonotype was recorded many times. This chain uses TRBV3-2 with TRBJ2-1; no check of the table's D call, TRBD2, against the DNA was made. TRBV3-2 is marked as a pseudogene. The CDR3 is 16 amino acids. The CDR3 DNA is TGTGCCAGCAGCCAAGATGGGAGACTAGAAAGAAATGAGCAGTTCTTC. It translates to CASSQDGRLERNEQFF.

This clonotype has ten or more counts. CDR3 protein: CASSPTQGDSPLHF. In DNA, the CDR3 is TGTGCCAGCTCACCAACGCAGGGGGATTCACCCCTCCACTTT. This sequence joins TRBV18 and TRBJ1-6, with TRBD1 identical over 7 bases. The CDR3 has 14 amino acids. Trimming cost V 2 bases and J 8 bases; bases outside gene matches: 3. Germline CDR1 KGHSH, CDR2 LQKENI.

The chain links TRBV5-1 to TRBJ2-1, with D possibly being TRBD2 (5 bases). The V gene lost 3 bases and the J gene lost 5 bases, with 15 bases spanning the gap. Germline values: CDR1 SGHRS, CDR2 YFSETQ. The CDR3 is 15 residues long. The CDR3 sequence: CASSSQIWGDNEQFF. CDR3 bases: TGCGCCAGCAGCTCCCAAATCTGGGGAGACAATGAGCAGTTCTTC.

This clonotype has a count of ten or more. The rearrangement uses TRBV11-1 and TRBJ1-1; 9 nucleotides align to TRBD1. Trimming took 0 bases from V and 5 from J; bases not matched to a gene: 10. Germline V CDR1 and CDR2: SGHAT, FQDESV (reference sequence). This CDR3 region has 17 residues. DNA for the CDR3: TGTGCCAGCAGCTTAGCCAGCCCCGGGACAGGGAGGACTGAAGCTTTCTTT. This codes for CASSLASPGTGRTEAFF.

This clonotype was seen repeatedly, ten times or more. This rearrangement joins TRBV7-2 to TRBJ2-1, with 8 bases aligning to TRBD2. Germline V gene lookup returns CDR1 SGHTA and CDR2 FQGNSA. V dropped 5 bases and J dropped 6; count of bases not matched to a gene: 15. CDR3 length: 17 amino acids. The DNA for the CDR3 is TGTGCCAGCAGCCCACCCTTCTTTGCGGGAGGACTCAATGAGCAGTTCTTC. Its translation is CASSPPFFAGGLNEQFF.

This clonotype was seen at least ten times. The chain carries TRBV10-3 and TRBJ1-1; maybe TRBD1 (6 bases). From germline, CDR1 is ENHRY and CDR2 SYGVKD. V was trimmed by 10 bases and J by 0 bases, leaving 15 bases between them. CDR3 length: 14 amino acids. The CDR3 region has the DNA TGTGCCACCGCACTGGGACAAATGAACACTGAAGCTTTCTTT. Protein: CATALGQMNTEAFF.

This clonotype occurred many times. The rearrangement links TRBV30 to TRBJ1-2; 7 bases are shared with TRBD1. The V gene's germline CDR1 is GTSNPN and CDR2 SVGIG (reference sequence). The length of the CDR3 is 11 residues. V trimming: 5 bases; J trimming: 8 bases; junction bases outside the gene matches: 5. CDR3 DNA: TGTGCCTGGGACAGGGAAGGAGGCTACACCTTC. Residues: CAWDREGGYTF.

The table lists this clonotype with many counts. The CDR3 sequence is CASSQYYESAPYEQYF. CDR3 in DNA: TGTGCCAGCAGCCAATATTACGAGAGTGCGCCCTACGAGCAGTACTTC. The chain uses TRBV3-2 and TRBJ2-7. TRBV3-2 counts as a pseudogene. This CDR3 is 16 amino acids long.

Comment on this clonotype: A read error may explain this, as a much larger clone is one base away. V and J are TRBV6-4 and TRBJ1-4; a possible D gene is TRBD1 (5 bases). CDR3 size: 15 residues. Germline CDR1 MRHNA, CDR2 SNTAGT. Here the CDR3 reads CASSDSVGRNEKMFF. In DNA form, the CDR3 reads TGTGCCAGCAGTGACTCGGTGGGGCGGAATGAAAAAATGTTTTTT.